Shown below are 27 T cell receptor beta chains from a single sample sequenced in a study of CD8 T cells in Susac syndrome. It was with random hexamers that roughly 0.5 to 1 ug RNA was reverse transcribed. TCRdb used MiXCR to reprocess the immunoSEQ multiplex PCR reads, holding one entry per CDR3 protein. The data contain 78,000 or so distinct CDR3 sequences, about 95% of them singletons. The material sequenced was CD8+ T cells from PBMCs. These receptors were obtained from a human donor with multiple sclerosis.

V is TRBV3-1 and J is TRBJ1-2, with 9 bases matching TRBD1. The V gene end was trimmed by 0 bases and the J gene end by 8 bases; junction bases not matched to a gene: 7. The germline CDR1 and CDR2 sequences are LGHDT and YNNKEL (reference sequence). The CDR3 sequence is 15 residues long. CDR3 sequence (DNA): TGTGCCAGCAGCCAAGAGTGCAGCGACAGGGGGGGCTACACCTTC. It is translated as CASSQECSDRGGYTF.

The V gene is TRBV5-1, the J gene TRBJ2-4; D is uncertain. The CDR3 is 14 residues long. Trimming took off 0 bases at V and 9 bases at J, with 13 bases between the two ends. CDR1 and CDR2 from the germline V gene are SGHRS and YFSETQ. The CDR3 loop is CASSLGIEGIIQYF. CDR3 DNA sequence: TGCGCCAGCAGCTTGGGTATTGAAGGAATCATTCAGTACTTC.

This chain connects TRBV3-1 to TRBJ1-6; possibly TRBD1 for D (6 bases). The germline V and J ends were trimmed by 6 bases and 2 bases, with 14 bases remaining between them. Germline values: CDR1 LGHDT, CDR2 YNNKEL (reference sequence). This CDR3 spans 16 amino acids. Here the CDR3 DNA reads TGTGCCAGCAGACACTCCAGGGACACCTATAATTCACCCCTCCACTTT. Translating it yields CASRHSRDTYNSPLHF.

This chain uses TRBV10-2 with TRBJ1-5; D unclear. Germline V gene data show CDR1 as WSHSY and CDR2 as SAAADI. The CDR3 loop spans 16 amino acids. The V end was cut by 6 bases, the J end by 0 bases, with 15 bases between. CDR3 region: CASSPGREVSNQPQHF. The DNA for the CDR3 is TGCGCCAGCAGCCCGGGCAGAGAAGTTAGCAATCAGCCCCAGCATTTT.

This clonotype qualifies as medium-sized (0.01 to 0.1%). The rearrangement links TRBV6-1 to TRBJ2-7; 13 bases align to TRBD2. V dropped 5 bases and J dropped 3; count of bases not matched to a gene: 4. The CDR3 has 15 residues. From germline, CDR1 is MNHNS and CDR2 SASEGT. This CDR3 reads CASSITSGGGYEQYF. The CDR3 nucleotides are TGTGCCAGCAGTATCACTAGCGGGGGGGGCTACGAGCAGTACTTC.

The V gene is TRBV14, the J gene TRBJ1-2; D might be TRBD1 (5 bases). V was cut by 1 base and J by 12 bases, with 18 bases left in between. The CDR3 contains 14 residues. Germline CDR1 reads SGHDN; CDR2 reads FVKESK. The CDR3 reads CASSQVGAGLGHTF. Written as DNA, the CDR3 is TGTGCCAGCAGCCAAGTTGGGGCAGGCCTGGGGCACACCTTC.

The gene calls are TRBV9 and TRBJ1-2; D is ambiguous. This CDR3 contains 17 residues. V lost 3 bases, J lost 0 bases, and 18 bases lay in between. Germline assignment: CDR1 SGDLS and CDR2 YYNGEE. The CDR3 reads CASSAVGLHPSNYGYTF. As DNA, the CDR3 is TGTGCCAGCAGCGCCGTCGGACTCCACCCATCTAACTATGGCTACACCTTC.

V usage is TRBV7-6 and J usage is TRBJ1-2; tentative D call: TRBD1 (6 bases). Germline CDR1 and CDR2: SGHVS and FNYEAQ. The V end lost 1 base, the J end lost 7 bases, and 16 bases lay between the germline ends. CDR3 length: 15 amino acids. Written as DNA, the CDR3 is TGTGCCAGCAGCTTAGATCCGGGGGCCGGAGGTGGCTACACCTTC. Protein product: CASSLDPGAGGGYTF.

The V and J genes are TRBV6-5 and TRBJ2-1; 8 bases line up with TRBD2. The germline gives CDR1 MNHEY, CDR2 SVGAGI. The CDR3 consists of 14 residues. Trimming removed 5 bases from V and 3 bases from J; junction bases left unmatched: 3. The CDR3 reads CASSASGYYNEQFF. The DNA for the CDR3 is TGTGCCAGCAGTGCTAGCGGGTACTACAATGAGCAGTTCTTC.

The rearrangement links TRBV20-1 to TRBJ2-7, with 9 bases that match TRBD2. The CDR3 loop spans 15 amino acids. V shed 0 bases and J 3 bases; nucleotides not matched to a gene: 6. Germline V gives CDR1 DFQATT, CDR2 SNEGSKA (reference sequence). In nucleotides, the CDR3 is TGCAGTGCTAGAGATTTCAGGACTAGCGACTACGAGCAGTACTTC. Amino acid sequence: CSARDFRTSDYEQYF.

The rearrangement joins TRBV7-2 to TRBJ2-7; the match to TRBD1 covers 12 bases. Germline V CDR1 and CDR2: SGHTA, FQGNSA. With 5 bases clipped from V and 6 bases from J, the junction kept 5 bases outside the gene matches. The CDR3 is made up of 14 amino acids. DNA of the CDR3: TGTGCCAGCAGCCATGGGACAGGGGGCTTCGAGCAGTACTTC. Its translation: CASSHGTGGFEQYF.

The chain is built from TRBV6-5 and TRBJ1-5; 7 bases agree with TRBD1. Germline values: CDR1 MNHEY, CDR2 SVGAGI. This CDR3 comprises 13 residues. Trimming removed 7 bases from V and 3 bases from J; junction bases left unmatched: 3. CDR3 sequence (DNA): TGTGCCAGCAAAGGACAGGACAATCAGCCCCAGCATTTT. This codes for CASKGQDNQPQHF.

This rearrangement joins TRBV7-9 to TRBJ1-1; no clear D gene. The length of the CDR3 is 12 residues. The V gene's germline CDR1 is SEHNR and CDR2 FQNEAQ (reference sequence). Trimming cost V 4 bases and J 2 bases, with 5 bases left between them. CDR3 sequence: CASSSYNTEAFF. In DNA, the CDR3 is TGTGCCAGCAGCTCCTATAACACTGAAGCTTTCTTT.

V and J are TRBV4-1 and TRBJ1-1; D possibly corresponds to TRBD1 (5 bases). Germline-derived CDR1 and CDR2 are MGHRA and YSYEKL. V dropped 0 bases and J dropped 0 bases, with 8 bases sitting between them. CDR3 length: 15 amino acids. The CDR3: CASSQDWGMNTEAFF. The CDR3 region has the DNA TGCGCCAGCAGCCAAGATTGGGGGATGAACACTGAAGCTTTCTTT.

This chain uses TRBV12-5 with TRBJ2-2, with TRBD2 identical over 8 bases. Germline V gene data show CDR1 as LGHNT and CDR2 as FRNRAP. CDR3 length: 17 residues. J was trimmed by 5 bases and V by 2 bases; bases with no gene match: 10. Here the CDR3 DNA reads TGTGCTAGTGGTTTGCCGAAGGGACTAGATCTGACCGGGGAGCTGTTTTTT. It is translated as CASGLPKGLDLTGELFF.

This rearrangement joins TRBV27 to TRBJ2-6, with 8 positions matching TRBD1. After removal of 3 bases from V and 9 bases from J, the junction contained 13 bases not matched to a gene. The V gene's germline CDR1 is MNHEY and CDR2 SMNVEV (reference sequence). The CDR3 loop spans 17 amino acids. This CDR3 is CASSFAIPGQGSNVLTF. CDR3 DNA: TGTGCCAGCAGTTTCGCCATCCCCGGACAGGGAAGCAACGTCCTGACTTTC.

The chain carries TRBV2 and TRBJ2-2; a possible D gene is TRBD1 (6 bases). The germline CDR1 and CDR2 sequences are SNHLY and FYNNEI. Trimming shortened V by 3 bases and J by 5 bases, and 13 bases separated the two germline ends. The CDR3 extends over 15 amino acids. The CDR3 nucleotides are TGTGCCAGCAGTGATGGTCAGGGGTGGACCGGGGAGCTGTTTTTT. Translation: CASSDGQGWTGELFF.

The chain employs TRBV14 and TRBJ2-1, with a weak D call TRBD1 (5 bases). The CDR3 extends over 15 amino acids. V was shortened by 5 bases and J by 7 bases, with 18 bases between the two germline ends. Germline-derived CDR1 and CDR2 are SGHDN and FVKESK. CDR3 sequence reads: CASSFTGEVRNEQFF. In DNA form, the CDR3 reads TGTGCCAGCAGCTTCACAGGAGAAGTTAGAAATGAGCAGTTCTTC.

CDR3 in DNA: TGTGCCAGCAACCAGGCGGGGGTATACGAGCAGTACTTC. It specifies CASNQAGVYEQYF. V usage is TRBV11-2 and J usage is TRBJ2-7; TRBD2 agrees at 7 bases. CDR1 and CDR2 (germline): SGHAT, FQNNGV. The V gene end was trimmed by 7 bases and the J gene end by 4 bases; junction bases not matched to a gene: 7. The CDR3 runs 13 residues.

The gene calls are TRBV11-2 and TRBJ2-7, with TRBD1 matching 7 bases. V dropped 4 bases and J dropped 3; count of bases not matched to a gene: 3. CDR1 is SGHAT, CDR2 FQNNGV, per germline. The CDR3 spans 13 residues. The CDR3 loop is CASSSGQHYEQYF. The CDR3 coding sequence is TGTGCCAGCAGCTCGGGACAGCACTACGAGCAGTACTTC. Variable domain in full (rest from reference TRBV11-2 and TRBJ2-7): EAGVAQSPRYKIIEKRQSVAFWCNPISGHATLYWYQQILGQGPKLLIQFQNNGVVDDSQLPKDRFSAERLKGVDSTLKIQPAKLEDSAVYLCASSSGQHYEQYFGPGTRLTVT.

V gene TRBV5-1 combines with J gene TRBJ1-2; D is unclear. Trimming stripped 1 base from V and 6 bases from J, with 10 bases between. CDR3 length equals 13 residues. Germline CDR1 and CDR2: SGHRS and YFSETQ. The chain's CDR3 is CASSLRPFDGYTF. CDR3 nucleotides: TGCGCCAGCAGCTTGCGACCGTTCGATGGCTACACCTTC.

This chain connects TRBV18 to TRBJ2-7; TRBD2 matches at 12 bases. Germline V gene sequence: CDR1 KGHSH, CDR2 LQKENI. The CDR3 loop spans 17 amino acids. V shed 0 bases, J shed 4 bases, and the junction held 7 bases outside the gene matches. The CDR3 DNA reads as TGTGCCAGCTCACCACCGGTGGCTAGCGGGAGGGCTTACGAGCAGTACTTC. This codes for CASSPPVASGRAYEQYF. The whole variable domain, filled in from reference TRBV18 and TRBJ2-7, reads NAGVMQNPRHLVRRRGQEARLRCSPMKGHSHVYWYRQLPEEGLKFMVYLQKENIIDESGMPKERFSAEFPKEGPSILRIQQVVRGDSAAYFCASSPPVASGRAYEQYFGPGTRLTVT.

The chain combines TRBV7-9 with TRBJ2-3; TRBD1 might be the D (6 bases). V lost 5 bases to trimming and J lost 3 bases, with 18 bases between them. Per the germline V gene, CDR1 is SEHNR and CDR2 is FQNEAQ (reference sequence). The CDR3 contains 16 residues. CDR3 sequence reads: CASSPKDSPGTDTQYF. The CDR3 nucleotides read TGTGCCAGCAGCCCGAAGGACAGCCCCGGGACAGATACGCAGTATTTT.

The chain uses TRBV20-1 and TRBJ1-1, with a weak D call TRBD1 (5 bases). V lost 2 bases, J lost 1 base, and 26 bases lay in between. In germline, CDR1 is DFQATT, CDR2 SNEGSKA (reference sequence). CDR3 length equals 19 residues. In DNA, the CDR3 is TGCAGTGCTAGACCACATCAGGGTACGGTTTATTTGGGGAACACTGAAGCTTTCTTT. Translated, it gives CSARPHQGTVYLGNTEAFF.

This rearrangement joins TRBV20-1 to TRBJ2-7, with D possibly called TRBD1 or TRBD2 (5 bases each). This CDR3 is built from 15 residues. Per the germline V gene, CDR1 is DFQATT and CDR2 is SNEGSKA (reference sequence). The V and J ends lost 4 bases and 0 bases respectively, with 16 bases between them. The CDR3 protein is CSATPGPTTSYEQYF. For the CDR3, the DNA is TGCAGTGCTACCCCGGGGCCCACCACCTCCTACGAGCAGTACTTC.

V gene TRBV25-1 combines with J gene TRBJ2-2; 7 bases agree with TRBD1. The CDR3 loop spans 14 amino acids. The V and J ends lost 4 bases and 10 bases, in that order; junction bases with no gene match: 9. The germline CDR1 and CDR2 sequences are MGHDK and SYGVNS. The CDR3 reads CASSVPGGWSELFF. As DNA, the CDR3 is TGTGCCAGCAGTGTACCAGGGGGTTGGTCGGAGCTGTTTTTT.

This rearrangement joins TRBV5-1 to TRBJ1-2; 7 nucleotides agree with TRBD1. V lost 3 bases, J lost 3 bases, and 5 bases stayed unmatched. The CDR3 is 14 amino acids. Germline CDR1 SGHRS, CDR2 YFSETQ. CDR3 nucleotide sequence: TGCGCCAGCAGCTCATCCGGGACAGACTATGGCTACACCTTC. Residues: CASSSSGTDYGYTF.